This T cell receptor (beta chain) was identified during a study of blood T cell repertoires in COVID-19. Turning to the study itself: There were acute and convalescent COVID-19 samples, and they came from the United States, Italy and Spain. T cells, B-cell-depleted T cells, or PBMCs supplied cDNA or gDNA.

In the study's own analysis: Cell counts per sample came from amplifying reference gene primers. Only in-frame clones appear in the TCRdb table, and some are missing; sequencing was by immunoSEQ multiplex PCR. V and J calls plus clone size are reproduced from that table; the DNA served to infer D and trimming. The repertoire consists of 150,000 to 200,000 clones, with around 90% occurring once and the leading ten covering less than 0.7%. The clonotype originates from a man aged 50-59 years with acute or convalescent COVID-19. The sequencing input was peripheral blood.

The CDR3, as DNA: TGTGCCAGCTCACCGGTACAGGGGGGAGAAAAACTGTTTTTT. It encodes CASSPVQGGEKLFF. The chain has TRBV18 and TRBJ1-4; 8 positions agree with TRBD1. Germline values: CDR1 KGHSH, CDR2 LQKENI. J lost 8 bases, V lost 3 bases, and 5 bases had no gene match. The CDR3 consists of 14 residues.